Many counts were recorded for the clone carrying this T cell receptor (beta chain). Its antigen is still unknown. MiXCR was run by TCRdb on the reads, yielding one entry per CDR3 protein. The top ten hold roughly 12% of the sample, which has approximately 990,000 distinct CDR3 sequences, approximately 32% seen once. This sample is part of a study of T cell repertoires in cytomegalovirus infection. The CDR3 has 17 residues. CDR1 is SGHTA and CDR2 is FQGNSA in the germline V gene. V lost 5 bases and J lost 1; bases outside the gene matches: 12. The chain has TRBV7-2 and TRBJ1-1, with TRBD1 identical over 8 bases. This specimen consisted of cultured CD8+ T cells from PBMCs, obtained from culture after CMV antigen stimulation. This sequence originates from a human donor in good health (CMV status not recorded). Some clones in this sample may be carry-over from other donors' samples. The CDR3: CASSTPDRVRANTEAFF. As DNA, the CDR3 is TGTGCCAGCAGCACACCGGACAGGGTGAGGGCGAACACTGAAGCTTTCTTT.